The source of this T cell receptor beta chain is a study of T-cell memory formation after mild COVID-19. Overall study: TCR clusters were mostly confined to one donor each.

This clonotype was observed a few times. Its cognate antigen is unknown. TCRdb re-derived calls from the 5' RACE reads in MiXCR, one entry per CDR3 protein. Of roughly 450,000 distinct CDR3 sequences in the sample, about 20% were seen once. Study findings and constraints: CD4+ clones that contracted lay mainly in CM and EM; CD8+ ones lay in EMRA.

Germline CDR1 reads LGHNA; CDR2 reads YNFKEQ. This CDR3 has 15 amino acids. Trimming removed 0 bases at V and 7 bases at J, with 15 bases between. The TCR sequence derives from an adult woman who had mild COVID-19 (a few samples of this study predate the infection). Cell type and time point are not known. The V and J genes are TRBV4-2 and TRBJ1-1; D may be TRBD1 (6 bases). Sequences were obtained from PBMCs or a T cell subset sorted from them (not recorded which). CDR3 residues: CASSQDVSGASEAFF. The CDR3 nucleotides are TGTGCCAGCAGCCAAGATGTTTCAGGGGCCAGTGAAGCTTTCTTT.